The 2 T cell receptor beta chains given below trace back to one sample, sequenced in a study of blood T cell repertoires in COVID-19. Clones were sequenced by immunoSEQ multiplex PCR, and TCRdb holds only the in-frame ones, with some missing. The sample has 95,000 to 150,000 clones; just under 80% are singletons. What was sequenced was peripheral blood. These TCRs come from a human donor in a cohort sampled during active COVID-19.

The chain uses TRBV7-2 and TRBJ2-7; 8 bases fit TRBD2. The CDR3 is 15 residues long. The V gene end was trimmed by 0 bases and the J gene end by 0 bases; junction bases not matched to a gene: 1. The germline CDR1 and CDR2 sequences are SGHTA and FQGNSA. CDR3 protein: CASSLAAGGSYEQYF. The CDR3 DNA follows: TGTGCCAGCAGCTTAGCGGCGGGGGGCTCCTACGAGCAGTACTTC.

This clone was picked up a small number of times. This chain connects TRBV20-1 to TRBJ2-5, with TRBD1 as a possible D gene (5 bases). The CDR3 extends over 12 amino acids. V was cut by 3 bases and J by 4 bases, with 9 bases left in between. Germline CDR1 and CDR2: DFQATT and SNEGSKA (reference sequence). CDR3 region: CSASHRGETQYF. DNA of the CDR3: TGCAGTGCTAGTCATAGGGGAGAGACCCAGTACTTC.